This record concerns one T cell receptor beta chain sequence. As yet, its antigen is unknown. The sample is drawn from a study of cytomegalovirus exposure and HLA in healthy donors. Study as a whole: From donors who were HLA-typed, an early data release held about 85 million unique TCRs. Study-level points and caveats: Most of the TCR beta V segments (in an earlier analysis) were productive either about 90% or about 30% of the time.

The V gene's germline CDR1 is MNHEY and CDR2 SMNVEV (reference sequence). The CDR3 is 13 residues long. The V end was cut by 6 bases, the J end by 8 bases, with 13 bases between. Primers included in the PCR were 60 Vbeta and 13 Jbeta primers. Data came from immunoSEQ multiplex PCR; TCRdb stores just in-frame clones and leaves some out. The data show about 150,000 clones, 73% seen once. At collection, donors were nominally healthy, but unrecorded immune exposures were probable. The source of this sequence is a woman aged 18-35 years in good health and CMV-seronegative. The V gene is TRBV27, the J gene TRBJ2-2; maybe TRBD1 (6 bases). The specimen sequenced was PBMCs. The chain's CDR3 is CASSISRGGELFF. The CDR3 DNA reads TGTGCCAGCAGCATTAGCAGGGGAGGGGAGCTGTTTTTT.